These 26 T cell receptor beta chains originate from one sample sequenced in a study of T cell changes during pregnancy in multiple sclerosis (dated by TCRdb to the late 2010s). The method was the immunoSEQ multiplex PCR assay. TCRdb limited this immuneACCESS table to in-frame rearrangements with V and J called. A share of clones is missing; checked studies link under half to unresolved V genes, and the rest is unexplained. Counted in this sample were 15,000 to 19,000 clones; 83% of them appeared once. Of the sample, approximately 17% is held by the ten largest clones. Sample: CD8+ T cells from peripheral blood mononuclear cells, taken after pregnancy. All receptors come from a female donor in good health, enrolled as a control in a pregnancy study.

This chain uses TRBV9 with TRBJ2-1; TRBD2 aligns across 10 bases. V shed 7 bases and J 5 bases; nucleotides not matched to a gene: 9. Germline loops: CDR1 SGDLS, CDR2 YYNGEE. The CDR3 is made up of 15 amino acids. The CDR3 loop is CASSRTSGLDNEQFF. The CDR3 bases are TGTGCCAGCTCCAGGACTAGCGGACTAGACAATGAGCAGTTCTTC.

The chain has TRBV14 and TRBJ2-7, with 7 positions matching TRBD1. The CDR3 runs 16 residues. The germline V gene has CDR1 SGHDN and CDR2 FVKESK. V trimming: 1 base; J trimming: 3 bases; junction bases outside the gene matches: 9. The CDR3 here is CASSQAIRDRFYEQYF. The CDR3 DNA follows: TGTGCCAGCAGCCAAGCCATCCGGGACAGATTCTACGAGCAGTACTTC. The complete variable domain, with remaining parts taken from reference TRBV14 and TRBJ2-7, reads EAGVTQFPSHSVIEKGQTVTLRCDPISGHDNLYWYRRVMGKEIKFLLHFVKESKQDESGMPNNRFLAERTGGTYSTLKVQPAELEDSGVYFCASSQAIRDRFYEQYFGPGTRLTVT.

The chain links TRBV6-4 to TRBJ2-3; 8 bases fit TRBD2. This CDR3 has 16 residues. Germline values: CDR1 MRHNA, CDR2 SNTAGT. Trimming took 1 base from V and 1 from J; bases not matched to a gene: 4. The CDR3 sequence is CASSDLAGGGTDTQYF. The CDR3 DNA reads as TGTGCCAGCAGTGACTTGGCGGGGGGCGGCACAGATACGCAGTATTTT.

This chain connects TRBV5-5 to TRBJ2-1; tentative D call: TRBD2 (5 bases). The CDR3 runs to 15 residues. Trimming removed 4 bases at V and 2 bases at J, with 13 bases between. Germline CDR1 SGHKS, CDR2 YYEKEE (reference sequence). The CDR3 DNA sequence: TGTGCCAGCAGCCCTGGACTTAGCACCTACAATGAGCAGTTCTTC. Amino acids: CASSPGLSTYNEQFF.

This clone was seen a handful of times. The chain uses TRBV9 and TRBJ2-5; 11 nucleotides align to TRBD2. Per the germline V gene, CDR1 is SGDLS and CDR2 is YYNGEE. The CDR3 is 15 amino acids. Trimming took 4 bases from V and 2 from J; bases not matched to a gene: 4. For the CDR3, the DNA is TGTGCCAGCAGCTCATTAGCGGGGGGGCAAGAGACCCAGTACTTC. Translating gives CASSSLAGGQETQYF.

The chain combines TRBV5-8 with TRBJ1-2, with D possibly TRBD1 on 6 matching bases. The CDR3 has 18 amino acids. V lost 3 bases and J lost 4, with 25 bases in between. Germline CDR1 is SGHTS and CDR2 is YDEGEE. The CDR3 spells CASSWPGTQHQGIYGYTF. The CDR3 region has the DNA TGTGCCAGCAGCTGGCCCGGGACACAACACCAGGGAATCTATGGCTACACCTTC.

V usage is TRBV19 and J usage is TRBJ2-1, with 8 bases that match TRBD1. V lost 7 bases to trimming and J lost 2 bases; unmatched junction nucleotides: 13. The CDR3 length is 17 residues. Germline V gene data show CDR1 as LNHDA and CDR2 as SQIVND (reference sequence). The CDR3 loop is CASTTTRGTGAYNEQFF. The CDR3 DNA sequence: TGTGCCAGTACCACTACCCGGGGGACAGGAGCCTACAATGAGCAGTTCTTC.

V and J are TRBV9 and TRBJ2-7; TRBD1 aligns across 9 bases. The germline V gene encodes CDR1 SGDLS and CDR2 YYNGEE. The CDR3 has 16 residues. Unmatched junction bases numbered 9, after V lost 2 bases and J lost 3 bases. The CDR3 region is CASSVPGQGIFYEQYF. The CDR3, as DNA: TGTGCCAGCAGCGTCCCGGGACAGGGTATTTTCTACGAGCAGTACTTC.

The chain is built from TRBV5-1 and TRBJ1-2; D unresolved. Trimming pared 0 bases from V and 6 bases from J, leaving 9 bases between. CDR1 SGHRS and CDR2 YFSETQ come from the germline V gene. The CDR3 consists of 13 residues. The CDR3 spells CASSLASGDGYTF. As DNA, the CDR3 is TGCGCCAGCAGCTTGGCCTCAGGTGATGGCTACACCTTC.

V and J are TRBV4-1 and TRBJ1-2, with D possibly TRBD1 on 5 matching bases. The CDR3 consists of 15 residues. Trimming left V 0 bases short and J 8 bases short, with 16 bases between. Looked up from germline, CDR1 is MGHRA and CDR2 is YSYEKL. As DNA, the CDR3 is TGCGCCAGCAGCCAAGATCTTAGGGTAAAGGGGGGCTACACCTTC. Protein: CASSQDLRVKGGYTF.

The genes are TRBV4-3 and TRBJ2-7, with TRBD2 matching over 11 bases. Germline CDR1 is LGHNA and CDR2 is YSLEER. The J segment lost 3 bases and the V segment lost 1 base, leaving 2 bases of the junction unmatched. The CDR3 spans 15 residues. Here the CDR3 reads CASSQGLAGYYEQYF. The CDR3 DNA reads as TGCGCCAGCAGCCAAGGACTAGCGGGGTACTACGAGCAGTACTTC.

The rearrangement links TRBV7-9 to TRBJ2-3; 9 bases line up with TRBD1. This CDR3 comprises 16 residues. Germline CDR1 reads SEHNR; CDR2 reads FQNEAQ (reference sequence). V dropped 5 bases and J dropped 4; count of bases not matched to a gene: 10. Here the CDR3 DNA reads TGTGCCAGCAGCACCGAAGGACAGGGGCGCCCAGATACGCAGTATTTT. Its protein is CASSTEGQGRPDTQYF.

The rearrangement uses TRBV10-1 and TRBJ2-7; TRBD2 agrees at 15 bases. Germline CDR1 is WNHNN and CDR2 is SYGVQD (reference sequence). This CDR3 comprises 18 residues. The V gene end was trimmed by 7 bases and the J gene end by 2 bases; junction bases not matched to a gene: 12. Here the CDR3 reads CASNRTSGRAIWTYEQYF. CDR3 DNA sequence: TGCGCCAGCAACCGGACTAGCGGGAGGGCTATATGGACCTACGAGCAGTACTTC.

The chain links TRBV29-1 to TRBJ1-2; D uncertain. Trimming stripped 7 bases from V and 4 bases from J, with 13 bases between. Per the germline V gene, CDR1 is SQVTM and CDR2 is ANQGSEA. This CDR3 has 12 amino acids. As DNA, the CDR3 is TGCAGCGCCCCCATGACGGGCTATGGCTACACCTTC. Amino acids: CSAPMTGYGYTF.

The V call is TRBV9, the J call TRBJ2-4; TRBD2 is a possible D gene (6 bases). This CDR3 comprises 16 residues. Germline assignment: CDR1 SGDLS and CDR2 YYNGEE. V was clipped by 3 bases and J by 3 bases, with 16 bases between them. The CDR3 coding sequence is TGTGCCAGCAGCGACCATGGGGGGTTTGACAAAAACATTCAGTACTTC. It specifies CASSDHGGFDKNIQYF.

This clone was observed a handful of times. The V gene is TRBV9, the J gene TRBJ1-1; D perhaps matches TRBD1 (6 bases). The length of the CDR3 is 15 residues. Per the germline V gene, CDR1 is SGDLS and CDR2 is YYNGEE. Trimming removed 4 bases at V and 0 bases at J, with 13 bases between. CDR3 in amino acids: CASSSVDSLNTEAFF. CDR3 nucleotide sequence: TGTGCCAGCAGCTCCGTGGACAGCCTGAACACTGAAGCTTTCTTT.

The chain couples TRBV10-3 to TRBJ1-1; possible D gene TRBD1, 5 bases. Germline CDR1 and CDR2: ENHRY and SYGVKD. The CDR3 is 12 amino acids. Trimming cost V 5 bases and J 8 bases, with 12 bases left between them. The CDR3 loop is CAISSGPREAFF. The CDR3 DNA sequence: TGTGCCATCAGTTCAGGGCCCCGGGAAGCTTTCTTT.

This clone is labeled as medium-sized (0.01 to 0.1%). The chain combines TRBV6-4 with TRBJ2-2, with TRBD1 matching 9 bases. V lost 5 bases and J lost 6; bases outside the gene matches: 10. This CDR3 is 16 amino acids long. Germline V gene sequence: CDR1 MRHNA, CDR2 SNTAGT. For the CDR3, the DNA is TGTGCCAGCAGTCCGAGGACAGGGGATGAATCCGGGGAGCTGTTTTTT. Its protein product is CASSPRTGDESGELFF.

The chain combines TRBV2 with TRBJ2-2, with 9 positions matching TRBD2. The V segment lost 9 bases and the J segment 0 bases; nucleotides outside the gene matches: 8. CDR1 and CDR2 from the germline V gene are SNHLY and FYNNEI. CDR3 size: 16 residues. This CDR3 reads CARPRTSEANTGELFF. The CDR3 nucleotides are TGTGCCAGACCGAGGACTAGCGAAGCGAACACCGGGGAGCTGTTTTTT.

The rearrangement links TRBV28 to TRBJ1-2, with D tentatively TRBD1 (5 bases). Germline V lookup: CDR1 MDHEN, CDR2 SYDVKM. Deletions cut 0 bases from V and 3 bases from J, with 5 bases between. The length of the CDR3 is 13 residues. As DNA, the CDR3 is TGTGCCAGCAGTTTATGGACAGACTATGGCTACACCTTC. Its translation: CASSLWTDYGYTF.

V and J are TRBV28 and TRBJ1-5, with D possibly being TRBD1 (5 bases). There are 16 residues in the CDR3. V was shortened by 2 bases and J by 4 bases, with 15 bases between the two germline ends. Germline CDR1 reads MDHEN; CDR2 reads SYDVKM. CDR3 in DNA: TGTGCCAGCAGTTTAACTCCCGGGAGGGGAAATCAGCCCCAGCATTTT. Amino acid sequence: CASSLTPGRGNQPQHF.

The chain combines TRBV5-1 with TRBJ1-2, with TRBD1 as a possible D gene (5 bases). V was shortened by 0 bases and J by 3 bases, with 9 bases between the two germline ends. The CDR3 has 14 residues. CDR1 and CDR2 from the germline V gene are SGHRS and YFSETQ. The CDR3 loop is CASSLGQGHYGYTF. CDR3 nucleotides: TGCGCCAGCAGCTTGGGGCAGGGCCACTATGGCTACACCTTC.

The chain combines TRBV28 with TRBJ2-1; TRBD1 matches at 7 bases. J was trimmed by 0 bases and V by 5 bases; bases with no gene match: 4. CDR1 and CDR2 from the germline V gene are MDHEN and SYDVKM. This CDR3 region has 15 residues. CDR3 sequence reads: CASSTGTVSYNEQFF. CDR3 DNA sequence: TGTGCCAGCAGTACAGGGACAGTCTCCTACAATGAGCAGTTCTTC.

This clone was detected only once. CDR3 sequence: CASSHPSGGGRDTQYF. The CDR3, as DNA: TGCGCCAGCAGCCACCCGAGCGGGGGAGGGCGTGATACGCAGTATTTT. The V call is TRBV4-1, the J call TRBJ2-3, with TRBD2 matching 8 bases. V shed 3 bases and J 6 bases; nucleotides not matched to a gene: 11. From germline, CDR1 is MGHRA and CDR2 YSYEKL. The CDR3 totals 16 residues.

The chain joins TRBV28 to TRBJ2-3; 9 nucleotides line up with TRBD2. With 3 bases clipped from V and 2 bases from J, the junction kept 9 bases outside the gene matches. CDR3 length equals 17 residues. Germline lookup yields CDR1 MDHEN and CDR2 SYDVKM. CDR3 bases: TGTGCCAGCAGTTTCCTACTCATAGCGGGAGACACAGATACGCAGTATTTT. It translates to CASSFLLIAGDTDTQYF. Drawing the rest from reference TRBV28 and TRBJ2-3, the complete variable domain is DVKVTQSSRYLVKRTGEKVFLECVQDMDHENMFWYRQDPGLGLRLIYFSYDVKMKEKGDIPEGYSVSREKKERFSLILESASTNQTSMYLCASSFLLIAGDTDTQYFGPGTRLTVL.

The chain employs TRBV5-6 and TRBJ2-3, with TRBD2 matching 7 bases. From germline, CDR1 is SGHDT and CDR2 YYEEEE. With 0 bases clipped from V and 6 bases from J, the junction kept 10 bases outside the gene matches. This CDR3 region has 16 residues. The CDR3 nucleotides read TGTGCCAGCAGCTTGGAAACGGGGGGAGTCGCCGATACGCAGTATTTT. It specifies CASSLETGGVADTQYF.